The 18 T cell receptor beta chains listed next were all sequenced from one sample in a study of control samples from healthy donors and cancer patients. Produced via immunoSEQ multiplex PCR; TCRdb's table is partial and in-frame only. The sample has tens of thousands of clones, over 80% seen once. Sequenced sample: blood. Receptors were obtained from a man younger than 40 in good health.

This clone was counted a single time. The gene calls are TRBV6-5 and TRBJ2-3, with a weak D call TRBD2 (6 bases). The CDR3 loop spans 14 amino acids. CDR1 and CDR2 from the germline V gene are MNHEY and SVGAGI. V was shortened by 5 bases and J by 6 bases, with 15 bases between the two germline ends. CDR3 sequence: CASSNPGTLDTQYF. Here the CDR3 DNA reads TGTGCCAGCAGTAATCCCGGGACTTTGGATACGCAGTATTTT.

The chain carries TRBV5-6 and TRBJ2-7; D gene unclear. Trimming stripped 0 bases from V and 0 bases from J, with 7 bases between. Germline CDR1 and CDR2: SGHDT and YYEEEE. The CDR3 has 14 amino acids. The CDR3 here is CASSLGFDSYEQYF. DNA for the CDR3: TGTGCCAGCAGCTTGGGGTTTGACTCCTACGAGCAGTACTTC.

The CDR3 loop is CASSYGTNYGYTF. The CDR3 region has the DNA TGTGCCAGCAGTTACGGGACTAACTATGGCTACACCTTC. J is TRBJ1-2 and V is TRBV6-5, with D unresolved. This CDR3 has 13 amino acids. Trimming pared 2 bases from V and 0 bases from J, leaving 4 bases between. CDR1 MNHEY and CDR2 SVGAGI come from the germline V gene.

This clone was observed once. J is TRBJ1-1 and V is TRBV6-1; D gene ambiguous. Germline V lookup: CDR1 MNHNS, CDR2 SASEGT. This CDR3 region has 14 residues. Trimming took off 2 bases at V and 1 base at J, with 8 bases between the two ends. In DNA form, the CDR3 reads TGTGCCAGCAGTGAATTCCCAGGGAACACTGAAGCTTTCTTT. Amino acids: CASSEFPGNTEAFF.

This chain uses TRBV24-1 with TRBJ2-5; maybe TRBD1 (6 bases). This CDR3 spans 15 amino acids. Trimming took 4 bases from V and 2 from J, leaving 13 bases between them. Germline V lookup: CDR1 KGHDR, CDR2 SFDVKD. CDR3 coding DNA: TGTGCCACCAGTGAAACCCGACAGGTGCAAGAGACCCAGTACTTC. It encodes CATSETRQVQETQYF.

V and J are TRBV10-3 and TRBJ2-3; 7 bases align to TRBD1. The CDR3 has 16 residues. Per the germline V gene, CDR1 is ENHRY and CDR2 is SYGVKD. V lost 0 bases to trimming and J lost 4 bases; unmatched junction nucleotides: 7. The CDR3 DNA sequence: TGTGCCATCAGTGAGTCGTACAAGGGGGCGGCAGATACGCAGTATTTT. Its translation: CAISESYKGAADTQYF.

The V gene is TRBV3-1 (or the pseudogene TRBV3-2), the J gene TRBJ2-1, with 7 bases fitting TRBD2. Per the germline V gene, CDR1 is LGHDT and CDR2 is YNNKEL (reference sequence). This CDR3 spans 17 amino acids. The junction had 9 bases not matched to a gene; V was cut back by 0 bases and J by 4 bases. The chain's CDR3 is CASSQEVSGGKYNEQFF. CDR3 in DNA: TGTGCCAGCAGCCAAGAAGTTTCCGGGGGGAAGTACAATGAGCAGTTCTTC.

The V and J genes are TRBV6-1 and TRBJ1-2, with a tentative D call TRBD1 (5 bases). Between the trimmed V and J ends, which lost 3 bases and 5 bases, there was a span of 19 bases. The CDR3 is made up of 16 amino acids. Per germline, CDR1 MNHNS and CDR2 SASEGT. CDR3 protein: CASSEPGRPREYGYTF. The CDR3 DNA is TGTGCCAGCAGTGAGCCGGGCCGACCCAGGGAATATGGCTACACCTTC.

The rearrangement joins TRBV28 to TRBJ1-6; tentatively, D is TRBD1 (6 bases). With 6 bases removed from V and 7 bases from J, the gap between germline ends came to 16 bases. The CDR3 is made up of 15 amino acids. Germline V gene sequence: CDR1 MDHEN, CDR2 SYDVKM. The CDR3 region has the DNA TGTGCCAGCAGAAGTACGGGGGCCGAGAATTCACCCCTCCACTTT. This translates into CASRSTGAENSPLHF.

The rearrangement joins TRBV5-1 to TRBJ2-1; the D gene is possibly TRBD2 (5 bases). The CDR3 loop spans 12 amino acids. Germline assignment: CDR1 SGHRS and CDR2 YFSETQ. The V and J ends lost 4 bases and 5 bases respectively, with 7 bases between them. The CDR3 protein is CASSPGNNEQFF. In DNA, the CDR3 is TGCGCCAGCAGCCCGGGGAACAATGAGCAGTTCTTC.

This clone appeared a single time. This chain connects TRBV5-1 to TRBJ2-5, with 9 bases matching TRBD1. V shed 4 bases and J 1 base; nucleotides not matched to a gene: 8. Germline V gene data show CDR1 as SGHRS and CDR2 as YFSETQ. CDR3 length: 16 residues. The DNA of the CDR3 is TGCGCCAGCAGCACCAAGAGGACAGGGGTCCAAGAGACCCAGTACTTC. Amino acids: CASSTKRTGVQETQYF.

The V call is TRBV5-1, the J call TRBJ1-6; TRBD1 matches at 8 bases. Germline CDR1 SGHRS, CDR2 YFSETQ. There are 15 residues in the CDR3. V gave up 4 bases and J gave up 10 bases; unmatched junction bases: 10. CDR3 in DNA: TGCGCCAGCAGCCCCGGACAGGGAATAGAATCACCCCTCCACTTT. Its translation is CASSPGQGIESPLHF.

The chain joins TRBV6-5 to TRBJ1-1; TRBD1 is a possible D gene (5 bases). Trimming shortened V by 2 bases and J by 1 base, and 11 bases separated the two germline ends. CDR3 length equals 15 residues. Germline V gene data show CDR1 as MNHEY and CDR2 as SVGAGI. CDR3 loop: CASSYGPGQNTEAFF. CDR3 coding DNA: TGTGCCAGCAGTTACGGCCCAGGGCAGAACACTGAAGCTTTCTTT.

The chain carries TRBV11-1 and TRBJ1-1; TRBD1 might be the D (6 bases). The CDR3 is 14 residues long. Germline assignment: CDR1 SGHAT and CDR2 FQDESV (reference sequence). The V gene lost 4 bases and the J gene lost 1 base, with 10 bases spanning the gap. The CDR3 bases are TGTGCCAGCAGCTCTTGGGGGCCGAACACTGAAGCTTTCTTT. This encodes CASSSWGPNTEAFF.

The chain employs TRBV20-1 and TRBJ2-7; D is perhaps TRBD2 (5 bases). Germline-derived CDR1 and CDR2 are DFQATT and SNEGSKA (reference sequence). The length of the CDR3 is 11 residues. The V and J ends lost 6 bases and 3 bases respectively, with 9 bases between them. Written as DNA, the CDR3 is TGCAGTGCCCGTCGGGACTACGAGCAGTACTTC. Residues: CSARRDYEQYF.

The V gene is TRBV10-3, the J gene TRBJ1-1; 9 bases match TRBD1. The length of the CDR3 is 15 residues. Germline assignment: CDR1 ENHRY and CDR2 SYGVKD. The J segment lost 4 bases and the V segment lost 0 bases, leaving 3 bases of the junction unmatched. CDR3 residues: CAISESPTGGTEAFF. The CDR3 DNA is TGTGCCATCAGTGAGTCTCCGACAGGGGGCACTGAAGCTTTCTTT.

The V call is TRBV30, the J call TRBJ2-2; D is perhaps TRBD1 (6 bases). The CDR3 totals 15 residues. V was trimmed by 2 bases and J by 2 bases, leaving 12 bases between them. Germline V gene data show CDR1 as GTSNPN and CDR2 as SVGIG (reference sequence). The CDR3 protein is CAWSSYRVNTGELFF. As DNA, the CDR3 is TGTGCCTGGAGTTCATACAGGGTCAACACCGGGGAGCTGTTTTTT.

This chain uses TRBV2 with TRBJ1-5; D is perhaps TRBD1 (5 bases). The germline V gene encodes CDR1 SNHLY and CDR2 FYNNEI. Trimming removed 6 bases at V and 3 bases at J, with 12 bases between. The CDR3 is made up of 14 amino acids. The CDR3 reads CASRLQVLNQPQHF. DNA of the CDR3: TGTGCCAGCAGGTTACAGGTCCTCAATCAGCCCCAGCATTTT.